This T cell receptor (beta chain) originates from a study of shared clonotypes between healthy human individuals. Profiled with immunoSEQ multiplex PCR; TCRdb holds only in-frame clones, not every one. The sample comprises 2,500,000 or so clones, approximately 92% of which are singletons, and over 0.12% rests with the top ten. V was shortened by 7 bases and J by 6 bases, with 15 bases between the two germline ends. Germline V gene lookup returns CDR1 SGHNT and CDR2 YYREEE (reference sequence). The CDR3 is made up of 13 amino acids. CD4+ cells yielded CD45RA+ naive and CD45RA-negative memory subsets. This rearrangement joins TRBV5-4 to TRBJ2-3, with D unresolved. The TCR was taken from a man aged 18 to 35 in good health. Source material: naive CD4+ T cells sorted from blood. Indicated subset: CD45RA+ positively selected. The CDR3 loop reads CASQTGPLDTQYF. CDR3 bases: TGTGCCAGCCAGACTGGGCCGTTGGATACGCAGTATTTT. Variable domain in full (rest from reference TRBV5-4 and TRBJ2-3): ETGVTQSPTHLIKTRGQQVTLRCSSQSGHNTVSWYQQALGQGPQFIFQYYREEENGRGNFPPRFSGLQFPNYSSELNVNALELDDSALYLCASQTGPLDTQYFGPGTRLTVL.